The sequence of this T cell receptor beta chain was determined in a study of T cells in narcolepsy (dated by TCRdb to 2016 to 2018). With regard to the full study: Healthy control donors were enrolled in the study alongside patients who had narcolepsy type 1 or type 2 (NT1, NT2). The study sought autoreactive T cells targeting hypocretin neuron self-antigens (hypocretin, TRIB2) in narcolepsy patients, using TCR Vbeta sequencing to track clonotypes in blood and CSF. Results the study describes overall, beyond this receptor: Plots comparing CSF and blood CD4+ T cell clonotypes from the same patient highlighted HCRT-specific and TRIB2-specific autoreactive clonotypes. According to the report, autoreactive clonotypes were detected serially in the blood of the same patients and of different patients, but not in healthy controls. Certain blood memory CD4+ repertoires from patients and controls had no sequences that matched autoreactive T cell clones. Patients and controls had similar numbers of sequenced blood memory CD4+ clonotypes, with averages of around 39,000 in patients and 30,000 to 35,000 in controls.

This clone was seen only a few times. What antigen it recognizes has not been identified. Per-base quality was not reported, and no clone a single base away is much larger than it. Library creation used the immunoSEQ multiplex PCR assay. The table was pulled from immuneACCESS by TCRdb, which kept in-frame rearrangements only. Such tables lose some clones; where checked, under half of the loss comes from unresolved V genes, and the rest has no known cause. The sample includes approximately 30,000 clones, with 82% observed a single time. The ten top clones hold about 1.2% of the sample. V and J are truncated by 6 bases and 3 bases respectively, leaving an intervening sequence of 5 bases. CDR1 and CDR2 are drawn from the germline V gene: SNHLY, FYNNEI. The CDR3 runs 12 residues from the cysteine to the phenylalanine. Of the read, only the CDR3 DNA is kept; its 36 bases are in frame from base 1. Memory CD4+ T cells were sorted ex vivo from peripheral blood of narcolepsy patients and healthy controls for TCR Vbeta sequencing.

The receptor chain draws on TRBV2 and TRBJ2-2; the D gene cannot be resolved reliably. The TCR originated in a human donor with narcolepsy. Sequenced: CD45RA- memory CD4+ T cells from PBMCs. The intended sense of this specimen's cell subset or site label: memory T cells sorted ex vivo from peripheral blood. The sequenced DNA: TGTGCCAGCAGCTGGGACACCGGGGAGCTGTTTTTT. The encoded protein is CASSWDTGELFF. The entire variable domain, with the stretches around the CDR3 drawn from the reference TRBV2 and TRBJ2-2 proteins, is EPEVTQTPSHQVTQMGQEVILRCVPISNHLYFYWYRQILGQKVEFLVSFYNNEISEKSEIFDDQFSVERPDGSNFTLKIRSTKLEDSAMYFCASSWDTGELFFGEGSRLTVL.